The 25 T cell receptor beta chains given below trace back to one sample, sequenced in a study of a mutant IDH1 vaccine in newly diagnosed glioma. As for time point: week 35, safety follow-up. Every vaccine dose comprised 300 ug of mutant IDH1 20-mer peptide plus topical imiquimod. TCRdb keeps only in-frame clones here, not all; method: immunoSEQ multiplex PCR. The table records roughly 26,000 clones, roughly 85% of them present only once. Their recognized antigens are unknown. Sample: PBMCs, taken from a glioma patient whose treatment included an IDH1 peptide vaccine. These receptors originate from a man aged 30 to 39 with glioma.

This CDR3 is CASSLTDYEQYF. The CDR3 DNA is TGTGCCAGCAGTCTGACCGATTACGAGCAGTACTTC. The chain links TRBV2 to TRBJ2-7; D gene unclear. The length of the CDR3 is 12 residues. V was pared by 5 bases and J by 4 bases, with 9 bases between. Germline V gene data show CDR1 as SNHLY and CDR2 as FYNNEI.

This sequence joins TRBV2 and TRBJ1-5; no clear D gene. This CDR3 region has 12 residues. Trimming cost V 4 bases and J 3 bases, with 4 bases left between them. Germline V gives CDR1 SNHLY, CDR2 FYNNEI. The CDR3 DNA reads TGTGCCAGCAGTGTTTCCAATCAGCCCCAGCATTTT. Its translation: CASSVSNQPQHF.

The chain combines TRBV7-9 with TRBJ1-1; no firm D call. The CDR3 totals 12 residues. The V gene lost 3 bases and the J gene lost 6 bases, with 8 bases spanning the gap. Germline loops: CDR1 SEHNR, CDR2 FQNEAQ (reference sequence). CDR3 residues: CASSFGRAEAFF. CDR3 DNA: TGTGCCAGCAGCTTTGGGAGAGCTGAAGCTTTCTTT. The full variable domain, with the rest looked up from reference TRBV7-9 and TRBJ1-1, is DTGVSQNPRHKITKRGQNVTFRCDPISEHNRLYWYRQTLGQGPEFLTYFQNEAQLEKSRLLSDRFSAERPKGSFSTLEIQRTEQGDSAMYLCASSFGRAEAFFGQGTRLTVV.

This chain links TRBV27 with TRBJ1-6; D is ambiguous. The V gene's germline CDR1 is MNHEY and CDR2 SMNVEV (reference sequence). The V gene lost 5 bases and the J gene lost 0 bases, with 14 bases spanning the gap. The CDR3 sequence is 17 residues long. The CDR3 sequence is CASSMGMPGSYNSPLHF. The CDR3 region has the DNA TGTGCCAGCAGTATGGGAATGCCGGGCTCCTATAATTCACCCCTCCACTTT.

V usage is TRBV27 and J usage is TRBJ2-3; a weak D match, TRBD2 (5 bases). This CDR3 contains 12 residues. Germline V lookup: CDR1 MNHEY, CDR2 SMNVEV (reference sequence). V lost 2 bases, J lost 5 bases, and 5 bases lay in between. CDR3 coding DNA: TGTGCCAGCAGTTTACGGGGAGATACGCAGTATTTT. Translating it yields CASSLRGDTQYF.

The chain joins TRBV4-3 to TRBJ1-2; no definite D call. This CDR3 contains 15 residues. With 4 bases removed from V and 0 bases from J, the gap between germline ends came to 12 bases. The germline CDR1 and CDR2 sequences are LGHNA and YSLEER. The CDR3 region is CASSPTSGTNYGYTF. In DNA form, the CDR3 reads TGCGCCAGCAGCCCAACGAGCGGGACTAACTATGGCTACACCTTC.

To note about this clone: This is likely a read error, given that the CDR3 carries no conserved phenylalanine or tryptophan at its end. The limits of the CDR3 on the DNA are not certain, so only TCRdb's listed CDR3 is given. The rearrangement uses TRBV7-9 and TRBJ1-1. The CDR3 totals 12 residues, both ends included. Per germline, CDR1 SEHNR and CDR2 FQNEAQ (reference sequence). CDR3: CASSASGPTRFG.

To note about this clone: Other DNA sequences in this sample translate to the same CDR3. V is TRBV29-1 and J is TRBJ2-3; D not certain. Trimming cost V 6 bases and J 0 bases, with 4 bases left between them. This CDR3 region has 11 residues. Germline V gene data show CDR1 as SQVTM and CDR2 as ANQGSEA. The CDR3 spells CSVESTDTQYF. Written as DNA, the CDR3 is TGCAGCGTCGAAAGCACAGATACGCAGTATTTT.

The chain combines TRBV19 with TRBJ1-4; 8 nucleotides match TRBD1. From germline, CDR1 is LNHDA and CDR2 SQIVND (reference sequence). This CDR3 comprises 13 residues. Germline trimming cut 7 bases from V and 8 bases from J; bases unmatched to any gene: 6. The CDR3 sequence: CASTDRAVEKLFF. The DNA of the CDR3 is TGTGCCAGTACGGACAGGGCGGTAGAAAAACTGTTTTTT.

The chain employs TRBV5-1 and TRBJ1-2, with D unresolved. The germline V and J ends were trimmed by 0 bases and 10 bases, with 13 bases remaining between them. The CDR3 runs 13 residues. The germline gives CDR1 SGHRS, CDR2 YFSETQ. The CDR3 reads CASSLAAGEDYTF. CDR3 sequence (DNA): TGCGCCAGCAGCTTGGCGGCAGGCGAGGACTACACCTTC.

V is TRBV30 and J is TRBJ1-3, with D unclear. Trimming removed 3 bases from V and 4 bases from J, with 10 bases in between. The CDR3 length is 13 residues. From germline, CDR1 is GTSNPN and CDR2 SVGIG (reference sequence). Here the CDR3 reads CAWSRGAGNTIYF. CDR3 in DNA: TGTGCCTGGAGCCGGGGTGCGGGAAACACCATATATTTT.

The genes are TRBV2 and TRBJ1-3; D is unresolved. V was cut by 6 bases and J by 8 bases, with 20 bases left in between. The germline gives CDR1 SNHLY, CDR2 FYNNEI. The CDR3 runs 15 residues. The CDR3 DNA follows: TGTGCCAGCAGGCTCACGGACCTTCACTGGGACACCATATATTTT. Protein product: CASRLTDLHWDTIYF.

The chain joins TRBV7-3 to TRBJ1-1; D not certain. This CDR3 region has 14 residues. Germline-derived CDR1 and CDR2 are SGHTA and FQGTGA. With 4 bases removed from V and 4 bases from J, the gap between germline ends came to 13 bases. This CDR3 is CASSSSAGVTEAFF. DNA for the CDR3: TGTGCCAGCAGCTCCTCAGCGGGAGTCACTGAAGCTTTCTTT. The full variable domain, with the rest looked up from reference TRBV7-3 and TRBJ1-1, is GAGVSQTPSNKVTEKGKYVELRCDPISGHTALYWYRQSLGQGPEFLIYFQGTGAADDSGLPNDRFFAVRPEGSVSTLKIQRTERGDSAVYLCASSSSAGVTEAFFGQGTRLTVV.

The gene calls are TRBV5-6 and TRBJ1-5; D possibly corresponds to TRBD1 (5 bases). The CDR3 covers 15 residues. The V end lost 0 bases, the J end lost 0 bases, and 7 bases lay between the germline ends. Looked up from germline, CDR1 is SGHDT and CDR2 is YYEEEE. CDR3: CASSLGQGSNQPQHF. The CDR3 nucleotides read TGTGCCAGCAGCTTGGGCCAGGGTAGCAATCAGCCCCAGCATTTT. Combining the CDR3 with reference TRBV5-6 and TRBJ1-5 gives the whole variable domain DAGVTQSPTHLIKTRGQQVTLRCSPKSGHDTVSWYQQALGQGPQFIFQYYEEEERQRGNFPDRFSGHQFPNYSSELNVNALLLGDSALYLCASSLGQGSNQPQHFGDGTRLSIL.

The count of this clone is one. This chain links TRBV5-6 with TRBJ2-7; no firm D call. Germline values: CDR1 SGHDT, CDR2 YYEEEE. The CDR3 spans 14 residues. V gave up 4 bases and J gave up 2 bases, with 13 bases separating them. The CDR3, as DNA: TGTGCCAGCAGCCCAATGACGAACCCCTACGAGCAGTACTTC. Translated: CASSPMTNPYEQYF.

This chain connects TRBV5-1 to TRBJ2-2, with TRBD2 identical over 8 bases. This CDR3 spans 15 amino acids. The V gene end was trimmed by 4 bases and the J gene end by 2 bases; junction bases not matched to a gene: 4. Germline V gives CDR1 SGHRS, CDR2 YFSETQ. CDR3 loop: CASSGGLDNTGELFF. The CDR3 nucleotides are TGCGCCAGCAGCGGGGGACTAGATAACACCGGGGAGCTGTTTTTT.

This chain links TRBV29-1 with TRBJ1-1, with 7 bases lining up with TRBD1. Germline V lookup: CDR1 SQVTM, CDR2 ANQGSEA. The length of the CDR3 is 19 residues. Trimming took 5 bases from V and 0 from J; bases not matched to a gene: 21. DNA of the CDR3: TGCAGCGTTCAGTGGAGCAATACAGGGGAAGGGTTTGTGAACACTGAAGCTTTCTTT. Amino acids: CSVQWSNTGEGFVNTEAFF.

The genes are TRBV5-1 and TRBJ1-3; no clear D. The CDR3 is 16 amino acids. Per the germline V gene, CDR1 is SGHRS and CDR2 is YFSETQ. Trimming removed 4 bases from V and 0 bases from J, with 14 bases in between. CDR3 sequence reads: CASSLQMHGSGNTIYF. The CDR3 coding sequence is TGCGCCAGCAGCCTCCAGATGCATGGCTCTGGAAACACCATATATTTT.

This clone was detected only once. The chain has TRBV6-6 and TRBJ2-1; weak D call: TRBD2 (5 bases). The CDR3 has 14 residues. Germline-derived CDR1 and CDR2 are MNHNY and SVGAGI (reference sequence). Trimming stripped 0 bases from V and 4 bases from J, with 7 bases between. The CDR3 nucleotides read TGTGCCAGCAGTTACTCGAGGGTATACAATGAGCAGTTCTTC. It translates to CASSYSRVYNEQFF.

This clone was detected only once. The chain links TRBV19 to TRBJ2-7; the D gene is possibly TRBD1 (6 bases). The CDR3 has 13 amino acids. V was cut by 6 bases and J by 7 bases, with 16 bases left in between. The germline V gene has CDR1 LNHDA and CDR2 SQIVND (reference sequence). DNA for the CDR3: TGTGCCAGTAGGCCGGGACAAGGGTTAGAGCAGTACTTC. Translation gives CASRPGQGLEQYF.

The CDR3 coding sequence is TGCAGCATGTTAACAGGGACCACCGGGGAGCTGTTTTTT. Its translation is CSMLTGTTGELFF. The chain recombines TRBV29-1 with TRBJ2-2; a weak D match, TRBD1 (6 bases). V dropped 8 bases and J dropped 4 bases, with 14 bases sitting between them. Germline CDR1 reads SQVTM; CDR2 reads ANQGSEA. The CDR3 has 13 amino acids.

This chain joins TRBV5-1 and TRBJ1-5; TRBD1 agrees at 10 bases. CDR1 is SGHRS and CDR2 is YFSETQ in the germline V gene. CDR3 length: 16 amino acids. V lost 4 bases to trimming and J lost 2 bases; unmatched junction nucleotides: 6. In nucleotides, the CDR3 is TGCGCCAGCAGCCCGGGGACAGGGGATGGCAATCAGCCCCAGCATTTT. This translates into CASSPGTGDGNQPQHF.

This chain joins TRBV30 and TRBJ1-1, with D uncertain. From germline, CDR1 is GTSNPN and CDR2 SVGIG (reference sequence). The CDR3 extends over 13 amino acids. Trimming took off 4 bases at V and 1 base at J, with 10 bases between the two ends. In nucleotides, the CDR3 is TGTGCCTGGAAAGGTGAGGAGAACACTGAAGCTTTCTTT. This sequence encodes CAWKGEENTEAFF.

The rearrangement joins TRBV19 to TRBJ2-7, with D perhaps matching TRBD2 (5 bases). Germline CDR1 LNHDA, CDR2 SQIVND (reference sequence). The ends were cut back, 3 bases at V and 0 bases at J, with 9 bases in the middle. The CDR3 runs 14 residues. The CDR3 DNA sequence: TGTGCCAGTAGTATCGGGATCAACTCCTACGAGCAGTACTTC. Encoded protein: CASSIGINSYEQYF.

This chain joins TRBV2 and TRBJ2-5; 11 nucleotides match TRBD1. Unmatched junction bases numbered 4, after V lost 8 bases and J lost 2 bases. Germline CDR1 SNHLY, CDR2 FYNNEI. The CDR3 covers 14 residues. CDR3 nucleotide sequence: TGTGCCAGCGGCCGGGACAGGGGGCAAGAGACCCAGTACTTC. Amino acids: CASGRDRGQETQYF.